Given below is one T cell receptor (beta chain) in context. The sample belongs to a study of blood T cell repertoires in COVID-19. About the research overall: PBMCs, B-cell-depleted T cells, or T cells were the source of the cDNA or gDNA that made up the material.

Using immunoSEQ multiplex PCR, the repertoire was profiled, and TCRdb retains in-frame clones only, with some absent. This table holds roughly 140,000 clones, 75% to 90% found once. This CDR3 comprises 11 residues. Germline V gives CDR1 ENHRY, CDR2 SYGVKD. V dropped 10 bases and J dropped 5 bases, with 11 bases sitting between them. This TCR came from a man in his fifties or sixties who had recovered from COVID-19. Sequencing input: PBMCs or T cells enriched from blood (not recorded which). The chain recombines TRBV10-3 with TRBJ2-5, with D perhaps TRBD1 (5 bases). In DNA form, the CDR3 reads TGTGCCACCTCAGGGCATGAGACCCAGTACTTC. This translates into CATSGHETQYF.